The clone carrying this T cell receptor beta chain was recorded many times. Its antigen remains unknown. V trimming: 6 bases; J trimming: 2 bases; junction bases outside the gene matches: 8. This CDR3 region has 15 residues. CDR1 is MDHEN and CDR2 is SYDVKM in the germline V gene. Sorted cell numbers of about 20,000 to 1,000,000, with 10%, 30% or 50% RNA, served as input for naive CD8 libraries. Making the bulk TCR libraries relied on previously described methods and listed TCR primers. TCRdb re-analysed the PCR reads in MiXCR, keeping a single row per CDR3 protein. The sample lists 40,000 to 65,000 distinct CDR3 sequences; approximately 40% were seen once. This sample was taken from a study of molecular identifiers for immune sequencing clone quantification. Study-wide results and limits: Spiked TCR RNA from one Jurkat cell reportedly showed up when mixed among one million naive cells.

The chain employs TRBV28 and TRBJ2-3, with 7 bases fitting TRBD1. Source material: naive CD8+ T cells from blood, with Jurkat cell RNA spiked in. Subset indicated: FACS-sorted CD8+CD4-CCR7+CD45RA+ naive T cells. The sequence was obtained from a human donor in good health. Some libraries in this study had Jurkat cell RNA spiked in. Here the CDR3 reads CASSRIQGYTDTQYF. CDR3 in DNA: TGTGCCAGCAGCAGAATACAGGGGTACACAGATACGCAGTATTTT.